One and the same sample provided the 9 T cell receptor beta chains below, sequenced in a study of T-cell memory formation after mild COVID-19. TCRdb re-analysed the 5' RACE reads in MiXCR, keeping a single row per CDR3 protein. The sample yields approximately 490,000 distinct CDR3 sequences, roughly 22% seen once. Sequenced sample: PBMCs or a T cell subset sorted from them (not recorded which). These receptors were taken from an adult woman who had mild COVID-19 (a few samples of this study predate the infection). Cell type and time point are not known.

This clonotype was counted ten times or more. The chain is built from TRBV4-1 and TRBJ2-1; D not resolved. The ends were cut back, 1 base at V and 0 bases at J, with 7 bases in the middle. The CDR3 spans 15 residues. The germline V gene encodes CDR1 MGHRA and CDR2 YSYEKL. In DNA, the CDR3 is TGCGCCAGCAGCCAAGGCCAGGTCTCCTACAATGAGCAGTTCTTC. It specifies CASSQGQVSYNEQFF.

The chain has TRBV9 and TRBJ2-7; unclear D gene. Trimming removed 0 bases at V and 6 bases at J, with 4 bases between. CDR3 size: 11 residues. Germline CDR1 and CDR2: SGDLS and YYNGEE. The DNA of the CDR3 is TGTGCCAGCAGCGTAGCCCCCGAGCAGTACTTC. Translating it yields CASSVAPEQYF.

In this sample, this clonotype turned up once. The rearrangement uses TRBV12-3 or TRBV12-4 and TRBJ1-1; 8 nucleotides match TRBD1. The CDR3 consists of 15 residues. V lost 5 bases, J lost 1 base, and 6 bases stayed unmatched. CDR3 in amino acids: CASSPMTGANTEAFF. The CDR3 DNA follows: TGTGCCAGCAGTCCAATGACAGGGGCGAACACTGAAGCTTTCTTT.

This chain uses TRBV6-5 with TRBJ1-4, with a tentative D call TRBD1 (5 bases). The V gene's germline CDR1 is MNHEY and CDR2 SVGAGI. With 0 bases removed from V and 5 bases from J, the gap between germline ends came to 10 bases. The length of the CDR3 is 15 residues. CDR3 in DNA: TGTGCCAGCAGTTACTCGAGAGGGGCCAATGAAAAACTGTTTTTT. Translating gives CASSYSRGANEKLFF.

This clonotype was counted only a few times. The CDR3 spells CASSQDRRIAGNTGELFF. For the CDR3, the DNA is TGCGCCAGCAGCCAAGATCGGAGGATAGCGGGGAACACCGGGGAGCTGTTTTTT. The V and J genes are TRBV4-1 and TRBJ2-2, with 7 bases aligning to TRBD2. The CDR3 has 18 residues. V trimming: 0 bases; J trimming: 1 base; junction bases outside the gene matches: 8. Germline V lookup: CDR1 MGHRA, CDR2 YSYEKL.

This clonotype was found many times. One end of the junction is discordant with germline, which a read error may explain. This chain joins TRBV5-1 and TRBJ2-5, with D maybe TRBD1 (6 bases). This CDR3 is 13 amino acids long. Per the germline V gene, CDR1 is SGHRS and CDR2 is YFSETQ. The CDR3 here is CASSLGGGETQYF. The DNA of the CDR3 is TGTGCCAGCAGTTTAGGGGGTGGGGAGACCCAGTACTTC.

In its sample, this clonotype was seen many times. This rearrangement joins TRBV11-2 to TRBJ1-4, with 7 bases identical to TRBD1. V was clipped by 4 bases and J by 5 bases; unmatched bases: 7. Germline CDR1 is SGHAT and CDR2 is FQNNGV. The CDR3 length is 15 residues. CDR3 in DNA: TGTGCCAGCAGCTATACGGGGACAGTAAATGAAAAACTGTTTTTT. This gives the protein CASSYTGTVNEKLFF.

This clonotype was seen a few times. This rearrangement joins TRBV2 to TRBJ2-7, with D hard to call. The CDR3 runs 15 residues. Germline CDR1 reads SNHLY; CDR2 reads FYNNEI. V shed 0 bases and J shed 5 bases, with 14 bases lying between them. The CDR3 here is CASSEAQPGYDEQYF. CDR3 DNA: TGTGCCAGCAGTGAAGCGCAGCCCGGGTATGACGAGCAGTACTTC.

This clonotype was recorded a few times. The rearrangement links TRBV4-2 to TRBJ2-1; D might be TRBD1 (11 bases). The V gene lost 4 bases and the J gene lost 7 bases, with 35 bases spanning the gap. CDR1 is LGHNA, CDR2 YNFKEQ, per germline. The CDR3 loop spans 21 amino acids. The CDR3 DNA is TGTGCCAGCAGCCGCGGACAGGGGGCGTCTAGCGGGGGCCCTTTTGGGAATGAGCAGTTCTTC. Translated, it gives CASSRGQGASSGGPFGNEQFF.